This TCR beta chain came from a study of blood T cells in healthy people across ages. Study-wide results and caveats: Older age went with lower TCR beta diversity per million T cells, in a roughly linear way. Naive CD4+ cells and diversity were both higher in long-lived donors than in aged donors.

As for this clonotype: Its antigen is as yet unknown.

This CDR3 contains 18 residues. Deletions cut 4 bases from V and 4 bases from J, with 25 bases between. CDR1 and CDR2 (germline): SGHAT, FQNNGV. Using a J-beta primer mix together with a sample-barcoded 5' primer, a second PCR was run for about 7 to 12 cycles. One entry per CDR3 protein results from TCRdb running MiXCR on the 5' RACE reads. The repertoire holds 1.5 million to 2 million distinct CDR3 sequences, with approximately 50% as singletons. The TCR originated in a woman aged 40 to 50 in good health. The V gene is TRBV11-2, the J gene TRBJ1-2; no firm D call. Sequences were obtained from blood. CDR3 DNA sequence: TGTGCCAGCAGCTCACCTTCGGGCAGAAAGCCTATTTTCTATGGCTACACCTTC. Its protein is CASSSPSGRKPIFYGYTF. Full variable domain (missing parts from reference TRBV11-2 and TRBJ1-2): EAGVAQSPRYKIIEKRQSVAFWCNPISGHATLYWYQQILGQGPKLLIQFQNNGVVDDSQLPKDRFSAERLKGVDSTLKIQPAKLEDSAVYLCASSSPSGRKPIFYGYTFGSGTRLTVV.